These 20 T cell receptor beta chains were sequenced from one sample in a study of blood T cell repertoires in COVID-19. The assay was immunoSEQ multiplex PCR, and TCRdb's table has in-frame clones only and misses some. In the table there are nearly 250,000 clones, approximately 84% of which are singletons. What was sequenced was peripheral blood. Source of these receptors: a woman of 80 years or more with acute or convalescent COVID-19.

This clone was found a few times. This CDR3 is CASSYGTGSGNQPQHF. As DNA, the CDR3 is TGTGCCAGCAGTTACGGGACAGGGTCCGGCAATCAGCCCCAGCATTTT. The chain employs TRBV6-2 or TRBV6-3 and TRBJ1-5; 9 bases line up with TRBD1. V shed 2 bases, J shed 2 bases, and the junction held 4 bases outside the gene matches. Germline-derived CDR1 and CDR2 are MNHEY and SVGEGT. CDR3 length: 16 residues.

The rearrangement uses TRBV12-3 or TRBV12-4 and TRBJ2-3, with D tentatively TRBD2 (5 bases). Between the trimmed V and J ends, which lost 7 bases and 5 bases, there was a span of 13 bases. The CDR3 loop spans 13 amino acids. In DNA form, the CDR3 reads TGTGCCAGCACCCCCTTCCGGGGAGATACGCAGTATTTT. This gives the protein CASTPFRGDTQYF.

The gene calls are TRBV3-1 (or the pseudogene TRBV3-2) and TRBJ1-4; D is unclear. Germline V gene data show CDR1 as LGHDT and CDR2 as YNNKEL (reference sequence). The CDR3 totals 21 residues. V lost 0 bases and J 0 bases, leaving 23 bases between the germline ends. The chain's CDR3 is CASSQERCSVLVLPTNEKLFF. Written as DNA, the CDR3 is TGTGCCAGCAGCCAAGAAAGGTGTTCAGTCCTAGTACTTCCAACTAATGAAAAACTGTTTTTT.

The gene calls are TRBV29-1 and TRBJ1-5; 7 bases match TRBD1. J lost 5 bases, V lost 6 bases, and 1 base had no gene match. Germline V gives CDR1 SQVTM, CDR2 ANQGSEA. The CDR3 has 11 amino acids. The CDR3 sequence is CSVGTDQPQHF. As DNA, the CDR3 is TGCAGCGTGGGGACAGATCAGCCCCAGCATTTT. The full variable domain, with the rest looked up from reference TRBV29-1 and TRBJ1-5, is SAVISQKPSRDICQRGTSLTIQCQVDSQVTMMFWYRQQPGQSLTLIATANQGSEATYESGFVIDKFPISRPNLTFSTLTVSNMSPEDSSIYLCSVGTDQPQHFGDGTRLSIL.

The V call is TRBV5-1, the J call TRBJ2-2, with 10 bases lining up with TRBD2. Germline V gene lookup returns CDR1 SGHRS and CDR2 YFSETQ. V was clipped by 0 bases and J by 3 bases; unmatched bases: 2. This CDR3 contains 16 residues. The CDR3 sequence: CASSLAGTSDTGELFF. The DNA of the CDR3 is TGCGCCAGCAGCTTGGCCGGGACTAGCGACACCGGGGAGCTGTTTTTT.

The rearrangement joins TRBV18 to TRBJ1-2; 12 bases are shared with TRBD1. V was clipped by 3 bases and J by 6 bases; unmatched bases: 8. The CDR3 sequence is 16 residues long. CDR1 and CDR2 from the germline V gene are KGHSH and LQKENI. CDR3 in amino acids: CASSPAEGQGANGYTF. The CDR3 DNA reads TGTGCCAGCTCACCCGCGGAGGGACAGGGGGCGAATGGCTACACCTTC.

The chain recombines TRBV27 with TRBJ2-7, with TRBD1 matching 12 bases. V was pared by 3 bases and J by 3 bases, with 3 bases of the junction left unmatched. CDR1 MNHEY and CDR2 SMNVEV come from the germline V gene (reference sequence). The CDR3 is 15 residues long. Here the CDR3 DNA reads TGTGCCAGCAGTTTCGGGACAGGGGGCTTCTACGAGCAGTACTTC. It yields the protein CASSFGTGGFYEQYF.

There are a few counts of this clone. CDR3 sequence (DNA): TGCAGCGCCCCGGGACTAGCGGGTAGCACAGATACGCAGTATTTT. Translated: CSAPGLAGSTDTQYF. The gene calls are TRBV29-1 and TRBJ2-3; 12 bases map to TRBD2. Germline CDR1 reads SQVTM; CDR2 reads ANQGSEA. J gave up 0 bases and V 7 bases, and 5 bases lay outside the gene matches. This CDR3 region has 15 residues.

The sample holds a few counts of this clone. The CDR3 nucleotides read TGTGCCAGCAGGAAAGGACAGGGCACCTACGAGCAGTACTTC. Encoded protein: CASRKGQGTYEQYF. The chain couples TRBV27 to TRBJ2-7, with 8 positions matching TRBD1. The CDR3 length is 14 residues. The germline V gene encodes CDR1 MNHEY and CDR2 SMNVEV (reference sequence). Trimming at V came to 6 bases and at J to 2 bases, leaving 6 bases not matched to a gene.

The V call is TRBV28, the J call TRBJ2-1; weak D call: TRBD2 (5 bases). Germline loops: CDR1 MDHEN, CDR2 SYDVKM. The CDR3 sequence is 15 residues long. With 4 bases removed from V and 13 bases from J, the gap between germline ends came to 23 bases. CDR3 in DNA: TGTGCCAGCAGTTCACCAAACTCAGGACTTGGTGATCAGTTCTTC. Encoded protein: CASSSPNSGLGDQFF.

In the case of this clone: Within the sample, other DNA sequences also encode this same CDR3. The DNA for the CDR3 is TGTGCCAGCAGCTTAAACAGGGGATCCAATCAGCCCCAGCATTTT. It is translated as CASSLNRGSNQPQHF. V usage is TRBV7-2 and J usage is TRBJ1-5, with TRBD1 identical over 7 bases. The CDR3 is 15 amino acids. Germline trimming cut 2 bases from V and 3 bases from J; bases unmatched to any gene: 4. Germline CDR1 SGHTA, CDR2 FQGNSA.

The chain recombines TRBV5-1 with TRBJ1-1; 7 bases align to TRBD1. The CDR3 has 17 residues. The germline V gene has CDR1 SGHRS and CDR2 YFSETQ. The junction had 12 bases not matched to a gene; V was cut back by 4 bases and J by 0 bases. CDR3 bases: TGCGCCAGCAGCACAAGACAGGGTGCCAGCATGAACACTGAAGCTTTCTTT. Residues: CASSTRQGASMNTEAFF.

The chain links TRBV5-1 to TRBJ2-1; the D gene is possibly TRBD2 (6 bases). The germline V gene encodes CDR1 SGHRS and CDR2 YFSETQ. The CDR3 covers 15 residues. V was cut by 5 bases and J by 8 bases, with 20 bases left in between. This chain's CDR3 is CASRDGGAVTDEQFF. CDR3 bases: TGCGCCAGCAGGGACGGAGGGGCCGTAACGGATGAGCAGTTCTTC. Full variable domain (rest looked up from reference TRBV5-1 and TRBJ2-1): KAGVTQTPRYLIKTRGQQVTLSCSPISGHRSVSWYQQTPGQGLQFLFEYFSETQRNKGNFPGRFSGRQFSNSRSEMNVSTLELGDSALYLCASRDGGAVTDEQFFGPGTRLTVL.

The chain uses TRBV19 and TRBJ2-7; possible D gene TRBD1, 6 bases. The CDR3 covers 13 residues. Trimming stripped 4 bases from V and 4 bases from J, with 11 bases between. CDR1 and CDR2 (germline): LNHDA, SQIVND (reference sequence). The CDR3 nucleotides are TGTGCCAGTAGTAGACAGGACGGGTACGAGCAGTACTTC. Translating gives CASSRQDGYEQYF.

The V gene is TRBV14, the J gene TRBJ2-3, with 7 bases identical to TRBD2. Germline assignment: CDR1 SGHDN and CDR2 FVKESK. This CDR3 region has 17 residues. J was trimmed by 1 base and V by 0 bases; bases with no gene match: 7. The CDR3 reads CASSQESRLAGTDTQYF. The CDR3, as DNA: TGTGCCAGCAGCCAAGAGTCTAGGCTAGCGGGCACAGATACGCAGTATTTT.

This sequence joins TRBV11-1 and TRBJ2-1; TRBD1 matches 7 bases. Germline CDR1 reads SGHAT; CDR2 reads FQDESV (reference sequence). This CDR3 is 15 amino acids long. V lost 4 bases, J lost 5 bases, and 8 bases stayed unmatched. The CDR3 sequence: CASSYRTGSNNEQFF. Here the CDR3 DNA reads TGTGCCAGCAGCTACCGGACAGGTTCCAACAATGAGCAGTTCTTC.

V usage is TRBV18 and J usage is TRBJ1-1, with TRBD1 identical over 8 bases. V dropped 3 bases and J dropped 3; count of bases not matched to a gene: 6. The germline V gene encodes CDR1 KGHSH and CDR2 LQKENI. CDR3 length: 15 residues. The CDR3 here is CASSPTTGAYTEAFF. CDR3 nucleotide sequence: TGTGCCAGCTCACCGACGACAGGGGCGTACACTGAAGCTTTCTTT.

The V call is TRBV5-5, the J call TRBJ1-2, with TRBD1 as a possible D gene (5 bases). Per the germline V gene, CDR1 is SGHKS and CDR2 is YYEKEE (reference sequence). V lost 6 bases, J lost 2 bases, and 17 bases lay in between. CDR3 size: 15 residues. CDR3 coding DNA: TGTGCCAGCACCTCCTCACGGGGGTTCAACTATGGCTACACCTTC. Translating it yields CASTSSRGFNYGYTF.

The CDR3 loop is CASGTGWAYEQYF. In DNA, the CDR3 is TGTGCCAGCGGGACAGGGTGGGCCTACGAGCAGTACTTC. V usage is TRBV11-2 and J usage is TRBJ2-7, with 9 positions matching TRBD1. The V gene end was trimmed by 8 bases and the J gene end by 2 bases; junction bases not matched to a gene: 4. This CDR3 is 13 amino acids long. Germline V lookup: CDR1 SGHAT, CDR2 FQNNGV.

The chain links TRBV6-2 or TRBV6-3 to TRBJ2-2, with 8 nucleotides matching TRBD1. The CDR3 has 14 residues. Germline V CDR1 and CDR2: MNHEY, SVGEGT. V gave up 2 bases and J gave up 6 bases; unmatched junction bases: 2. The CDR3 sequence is CASSYAGGPGELFF. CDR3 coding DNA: TGTGCCAGCAGTTACGCAGGGGGCCCCGGGGAGCTGTTTTTT.